The sequence of this TCR beta chain was determined in a study of T cell clones after liver transplantation. Study overall: Standard immunosuppression, with no induction, continued until 12-24 months after transplant.

Here immunoSEQ multiplex PCR was the method, and the copy in TCRdb shows in-frame clones only, minus some. Found here are 70,000 to 80,000 clones, 90% of them singletons; the top ten hold roughly 2.5%. The germline V gene has CDR1 SGHNT and CDR2 YYREEE (reference sequence). Trimming cost V 1 base and J 5 bases; bases outside gene matches: 8. CDR3 length: 15 amino acids. Material: CD4+ T cells from blood, obtained before liver transplant. The clonotype was recovered from a human donor who received a liver transplant. V and J are TRBV5-4 and TRBJ2-5; 7 bases fit TRBD2. As DNA, the CDR3 is TGTGCCAGCAGCTTGCTAGGCGGGAGAGGGGAGACCCAGTACTTC. Its protein is CASSLLGGRGETQYF.